The 18 T cell receptor beta chains listed next were all sequenced from one sample in a study of T cell responses to AZD1222 COVID-19 vaccine. Assay: immunoSEQ multiplex PCR; the TCRdb copy retains only in-frame clones and omits some. The table has 90,000 or so clones, over 75% seen once. The sequencing here drew on peripheral blood, taken 28 days after the second AZD1222 dose. Every receptor here comes from an adult who received the AZD1222 COVID-19 vaccine.

The chain combines TRBV4-1 with TRBJ2-1; D is undetermined. V was shortened by 1 base and J by 9 bases, with 16 bases between the two germline ends. CDR1 is MGHRA, CDR2 YSYEKL, per germline. This CDR3 spans 15 amino acids. The DNA of the CDR3 is TGCGCCAGCAGCCAAGCCGAGGCTCCTCTAGGTGAGCAGTTCTTC. Translation gives CASSQAEAPLGEQFF.

The chain couples TRBV7-9 to TRBJ2-7; possible D gene TRBD2, 6 bases. The CDR3 is 13 residues long. The germline V gene encodes CDR1 SEHNR and CDR2 FQNEAQ (reference sequence). Trimming removed 7 bases from V and 2 bases from J, with 12 bases in between. DNA for the CDR3: TGTGCCAGCACCCCCGGGGGTACCTACGAGCAGTACTTC. This translates into CASTPGGTYEQYF.

CDR3: CASSYWNGDREAFF. The DNA of the CDR3 is TGTGCCAGCAGTTACTGGAATGGGGACAGGGAAGCTTTCTTT. The rearrangement uses TRBV6-5 and TRBJ1-1, with TRBD1 matching over 8 bases. CDR3 length: 14 amino acids. Looked up from germline, CDR1 is MNHEY and CDR2 is SVGAGI. Trimming took 1 base from V and 8 from J; bases not matched to a gene: 6.

The rearrangement joins TRBV11-2 to TRBJ2-1; TRBD1 aligns across 8 bases. Unmatched junction bases numbered 3, after V lost 4 bases and J lost 4 bases. Germline CDR1 reads SGHAT; CDR2 reads FQNNGV. CDR3 length: 14 residues. The CDR3 region is CASSYNRGYNEQFF. The CDR3 bases are TGTGCCAGCAGCTACAACAGGGGGTACAATGAGCAGTTCTTC.

J is TRBJ1-5 and V is TRBV19; D gene unclear. The CDR3 loop spans 15 amino acids. Trimming stripped 10 bases from V and 3 bases from J, with 19 bases between. CDR1 is LNHDA and CDR2 is SQIVND in the germline V gene (reference sequence). The CDR3 nucleotides read TGTGCCATCACTGACGGGCTGGATAACAATCAGCCCCAGCATTTT. Protein: CAITDGLDNNQPQHF.

V is TRBV5-4 and J is TRBJ1-1, with D possibly matching TRBD1 (5 bases). The V and J ends lost 3 bases and 1 base respectively, with 7 bases between them. Germline V gene data show CDR1 as SGHNT and CDR2 as YYREEE (reference sequence). The CDR3 sequence is 13 residues long. The CDR3 DNA follows: TGTGCCAGCAGCTGGGACCCGAACACTGAAGCTTTCTTT. Its translation: CASSWDPNTEAFF.

The rearrangement joins TRBV6-1 to TRBJ1-1; D remains ambiguous. Trimming left V 2 bases short and J 1 base short, with 5 bases between. The germline V gene has CDR1 MNHNS and CDR2 SASEGT. The CDR3 has 13 amino acids. CDR3 sequence (DNA): TGTGCCAGCAGTGAATTTCAGAACACTGAAGCTTTCTTT. Its translation: CASSEFQNTEAFF.

The rearrangement joins TRBV4-1 to TRBJ1-5; 8 bases are shared with TRBD1. This CDR3 contains 16 residues. Germline-derived CDR1 and CDR2 are MGHRA and YSYEKL. V shed 3 bases and J 6 bases; nucleotides not matched to a gene: 10. Written as DNA, the CDR3 is TGCGCCAGCAGCCAGCTGGGGACAGGCCGGATTCAGCCCCAGCATTTT. This sequence encodes CASSQLGTGRIQPQHF.

The chain combines TRBV12-3 or TRBV12-4 with TRBJ1-6; no reliable D call. The CDR3 length is 12 residues. Between the trimmed V and J ends, which lost 7 bases and 7 bases, there was a span of 8 bases. CDR3 in amino acids: CASTGGNSPLHF. For the CDR3, the DNA is TGTGCCAGCACCGGTGGGAATTCACCCCTCCACTTT.

CDR3 DNA sequence: TGTGCCAGCAGTGACCAGGGGGTTAGGGATTCACCCCTCCACTTT. Encoded protein: CASSDQGVRDSPLHF. The rearrangement uses TRBV6-1 and TRBJ1-6; 7 bases fit TRBD1. V lost 3 bases to trimming and J lost 8 bases; unmatched junction nucleotides: 7. Germline CDR1 and CDR2: MNHNS and SASEGT. This CDR3 is built from 15 residues.

The chain joins TRBV6-2 or TRBV6-3 to TRBJ2-1; a possible D gene is TRBD2 (7 bases). The CDR3 is 16 residues long. Germline V lookup: CDR1 MNHEY, CDR2 SVGEGT. Trimming pared 0 bases from V and 5 bases from J, leaving 14 bases between. The DNA for the CDR3 is TGTGCCAGCAGTTACTCCTCGGGGGGCCTCAACAATGAGCAGTTCTTC. This gives the protein CASSYSSGGLNNEQFF.

The chain combines TRBV19 with TRBJ1-5; TRBD1 aligns across 8 bases. Looked up from germline, CDR1 is LNHDA and CDR2 is SQIVND (reference sequence). Losses at the gene ends were 9 bases for V and 4 bases for J; bases not matched to a gene: 8. The CDR3 is 14 amino acids. For the CDR3, the DNA is TGTGCCAGCTGGACAGGGTTAAGGAATCAGCCCCAGCATTTT. Protein product: CASWTGLRNQPQHF. Complete variable domain (other parts from reference TRBV19 and TRBJ1-5): DGGITQSPKYLFRKEGQNVTLSCEQNLNHDAMYWYRQDPGQGLRLIYYSQIVNDFQKGDIAEGYSVSREKKESFPLTVTSAQKNPTAFYLCASWTGLRNQPQHFGDGTRLSIL.

The chain employs TRBV23-1 and TRBJ1-4; D gene unclear. Being an ORF, TRBV23-1 has a function that is uncertain. The length of the CDR3 is 15 residues. With 2 bases removed from V and 6 bases from J, the gap between germline ends came to 13 bases. The CDR3 is CASSQRAPRDEKLFF. DNA of the CDR3: TGCGCCAGCAGTCAAAGGGCCCCTCGGGATGAAAAACTGTTTTTT.

J is TRBJ1-1 and V is TRBV7-3; unclear D gene. Germline V lookup: CDR1 SGHTA, CDR2 FQGTGA. V lost 0 bases, J lost 3 bases, and 5 bases lay in between. This CDR3 is built from 13 residues. The CDR3 DNA reads as TGTGCCAGCAGCTTAACGGCGGACACTGAAGCTTTCTTT. It encodes CASSLTADTEAFF.

The chain links TRBV6-5 to TRBJ1-4; the match to TRBD1 covers 10 bases. The CDR3 is 14 amino acids. The germline CDR1 and CDR2 sequences are MNHEY and SVGAGI. Trimming cost V 8 bases and J 6 bases; bases outside gene matches: 6. DNA for the CDR3: TGTGCCAGCCGGACGGGACAGGGGTATGAAAAACTGTTTTTT. Translating gives CASRTGQGYEKLFF.

J is TRBJ2-1 and V is TRBV5-5, with 10 bases lining up with TRBD2. The CDR3 has 16 residues. CDR1 and CDR2 from the germline V gene are SGHKS and YYEKEE (reference sequence). Trimming at V came to 0 bases and at J to 4 bases, leaving 4 bases not matched to a gene. The CDR3 DNA reads as TGTGCCAGCAGCTTGGGACTAGCGGGCGAATACAATGAGCAGTTCTTC. Protein sequence: CASSLGLAGEYNEQFF.

The chain combines TRBV20-1 with TRBJ1-5; D perhaps matches TRBD1 (5 bases). Germline CDR1 and CDR2: DFQATT and SNEGSKA (reference sequence). This CDR3 has 13 residues. Trimming removed 3 bases at V and 6 bases at J, with 12 bases between. The CDR3 DNA sequence: TGCAGTGCTAGTCGGGGCGGTCCTCAGCCCCAGCATTTT. Translation gives CSASRGGPQPQHF.

V is TRBV19 and J is TRBJ2-1, with D maybe TRBD2 (6 bases). This CDR3 comprises 14 residues. CDR1 is LNHDA, CDR2 SQIVND, per germline (reference sequence). Deletions cut 6 bases from V and 0 bases from J, with 9 bases between. The CDR3 here is CASRSGDSYNEQFF. The CDR3 nucleotides read TGTGCCAGTAGATCGGGGGACTCCTACAATGAGCAGTTCTTC.